This T cell receptor (beta chain) was recorded in a study of cytomegalovirus exposure and HLA in healthy donors. Study results and limitations: Listed as cytomegalovirus-associated were more than 150 TCR beta chains. Diagnosis of cytomegalovirus status made by the classifier reportedly showed high specificity and sensitivity.

As regards this clone: The antigen is not known.

There are 12 residues in the CDR3. The V end lost 8 bases, the J end lost 2 bases, and 9 bases lay between the germline ends. The germline gives CDR1 SEHNR, CDR2 FQNEAQ (reference sequence). Sequencing was performed with immunoSEQ multiplex PCR; in TCRdb, only in-frame clones are kept and a portion is missing. The sample consists of about 180,000 clones, roughly 85% of them appearing once. This clonotype was obtained from a man younger than 35 in good health and CMV-seropositive. The sequencing input was PBMCs. The V call is TRBV7-9, the J call TRBJ1-2; D ambiguous. Here the CDR3 reads CASSGENYGYTF. CDR3 DNA sequence: TGTGCCAGCTCCGGGGAAAACTATGGCTACACCTTC.